This T cell receptor beta chain was retrieved from a study (dated by TCRdb to the mid-2010s). Regarding the complete study: The study set out to test whether tumor-infiltrating Tregs in breast cancer get recruited from blood Tregs or are instead converted in situ from other CD4+ T cell subsets. Study-level results and caveats: Tumor memory CD4+ T cell TCR gene usage clustered with blood and lymph node memory CD4+ cells and lymph node naive CD4+ cells. The validation in the larger cohort was limited to a single TCR beta V-J rearrangement instead of whole repertoires. The greatest overlap of tumor-infiltrating Treg TCR alpha and beta sequences was with tumor naive CD4+ T cells, followed next by blood naive CD4+ T cells.

Amplification of full-length TCR variable regions was done by 5' RACE PCR using constant-region reverse primers, and this step was followed by semi-nested PCR with Nested Universal Primer A. The ReliaPrep RNA Cell Miniprep System was used to extract total RNA, which was then reverse transcribed into 5'RACE-ready cDNA with the SMARTer RACE 5'/3' Kit. An Illumina MiSeq was used to sequence the full-length TCR alpha and beta libraries, which had been barcoded with multiplex adaptors. Regarding the original processing steps: For each of nine subset-tissue groups, sequencing data from the five patients were pooled, and the groups were compared by unsupervised clustering of TCR gene usage. The Morisita-Horn index was used to calculate repertoire similarity, with shared sequences weighted according to their contribution to each repertoire. TCRdb passed the public sequencing reads through fastp at Q25 and MiXCR, retaining productive beta sequences. Entries are consolidated by CDR3 protein sequence, retaining the most common genes and DNA. TCRdb's processing, not the study's, gives the V and J calls here. The sample contains about 7,200 distinct CDR3 sequences, approximately 42% of them found a single time. Approximately 4% of the sample belongs to the ten largest clones.

The memory CD4+ T cell population was isolated based on a CD4+CD45RO+CD25- phenotype. Tregs, naive and memory CD4+ T cells from tumor, blood and ipsilateral draining lymph nodes of 4 or 5 breast cancer patients underwent full-length TCR alpha and beta sequencing. Mononuclear cells from lymph nodes or 50 to 60 ml of peripheral blood were isolated by Ficoll density gradient centrifugation. Sorted cell populations were confirmed by FACS to exceed 90% purity. CDR1 and CDR2 (SGHTA, FQGNSA) derive from the germline V gene. Trimming at the junction amounts to 5 bases on V and 10 bases on J, and the germline ends lie 15 bases apart. The cysteine opens and the phenylalanine closes a CDR3 of 13 amino acids. The kept DNA is CDR3 alone, 39 bases in frame from the first base. Concerning this clonotype: Its recognized antigen is unknown. No base quality information exists; no much larger clone differs at one position.

The TCR sequence derives from a female donor with breast cancer. The sequence is built from TRBV7-2 and TRBJ1-5; the D gene is perhaps TRBD1, on 6 matching bases. Sequenced sample: memory CD4+ T cells sorted from blood. Interpreted using the paper, the cell subset or site label stands for: memory CD4+ T cells, CD4+CD45RO+CD25-. The CDR3 has the sequence CASSPDSSTPQHF. The nucleotides read TGTGCCAGCAGCCCGGACAGTTCGACCCCCCAGCATTTT.